A selection of T cell receptor beta chains follows, all from one sample in a study of cytomegalovirus exposure and HLA in healthy donors. Profiled with immunoSEQ multiplex PCR; TCRdb holds only in-frame clones, not every one. Counted here are approximately 200,000 clones, 80% to 85% occurring once; the ten biggest clones make up 0.95% to 1.5%. The material sequenced was PBMCs. The receptor source for this set is a woman aged 25 to 39 in good health and CMV-seronegative. Each CDR3 is given with its conserved first and last residue.

V: TRBV20-1; J: TRBJ1-1; CDR3: CSVDSWTEAFF
V: TRBV27; J: TRBJ2-3; CDR3: CASSLFTTRTSTDTQYF
V: TRBV5-4; J: TRBJ1-2; CDR3: CASSLVGDGGYTF
V: TRBV2; J: TRBJ1-5; CDR3: CASSPDTGRPQHF
V: TRBV6-1; J: TRBJ1-1; CDR3: CASSLRTGGTEAFF
V: TRBV28; J: TRBJ2-5; CDR3: CASRGGGPQETQYF
V: TRBV6-1; J: TRBJ2-3; CDR3: CAVGLAGADTQYF
V: TRBV18; J: TRBJ2-7; CDR3: CASSPVEGASEIYEQYF
V: TRBV4-2; J: TRBJ2-2; CDR3: CASSQDPSGGAGELFF
V: TRBV4-1; J: TRBJ2-7; CDR3: CASSQDTSGLRAYEQYF
V: TRBV5-6; J: TRBJ2-7; CDR3: CASSPGLAGAYEQYF
V: TRBV18; J: TRBJ2-5; CDR3: CASFSGIGETQYF
V: TRBV27; J: TRBJ2-2; CDR3: CASSSGGPSPGELFF
V: TRBV28; J: TRBJ2-5; CDR3: CASSRRLGLPQETQYF
V: TRBV5-4; J: TRBJ2-7; CDR3: CASSLGGLVRSEQYF
V: TRBV7-9; J: TRBJ1-4; CDR3: CASSLYTLDEKLFF
V: TRBV7-9; J: TRBJ2-3; CDR3: CASSFGGADTQYF
V: TRBV4-2; J: TRBJ1-6; CDR3: CASSQEVGRDSPLHF
V: TRBV6-1; J: TRBJ2-7; CDR3: CASSEMTGVGSYEQYF
V: TRBV15; J: TRBJ1-5; CDR3: CATSRSGSNQPQHF
V: TRBV5-4; J: TRBJ1-1; CDR3: CASSPGGLGTEAFF
V: TRBV10-3; J: TRBJ2-2; CDR3: CAISESDPGVSGELFF
V: TRBV19; J: TRBJ1-2; CDR3: CASSIGRGDYGYTF
V: TRBV4-2; J: TRBJ2-5; CDR3: CASSRLTSGVQETQYF
V: TRBV18; J: TRBJ1-2; CDR3: CASGAEQNYGYTF
V: TRBV5-4; J: TRBJ2-7; CDR3: CASSLERIEGFGLTYEQYF
V: TRBV6-6; J: TRBJ2-4; CDR3: CASQPYRGQNIQYF
V: TRBV5-1; J: TRBJ1-1; CDR3: CASSLMLREDTEAFF
V: TRBV9; J: TRBJ2-1; CDR3: CASSPQRGYNEQFF
V: TRBV18; J: TRBJ2-1; CDR3: CASSPRLGNEQFF
V: TRBV6-1; J: TRBJ1-4; CDR3: CASSEPGQGLTNEKLFF
V: TRBV7-9; J: TRBJ1-5; CDR3: CASSPRQSNQPQHF
V: TRBV28; J: TRBJ2-6; CDR3: CASSLSGGAGANVLTF
V: TRBV7-9; J: TRBJ1-1; CDR3: CASSLGGGAGSAFF
V: TRBV2; J: TRBJ2-1; CDR3: CASIPGTGNYNEQFF
V: TRBV5-6; J: TRBJ2-1; CDR3: CASSDMRLSSYNEQFF
V: TRBV6-5; J: TRBJ2-7; CDR3: CASRTSGGYEQYF
V: TRBV29-1; J: TRBJ2-7; CDR3: CSVGDRGKFYEQYF
V: TRBV29-1; J: TRBJ2-1; CDR3: CSVEKIQGAFYNEQFF
V: TRBV5-1; J: TRBJ2-1; CDR3: CASSQRTSGGNEQFF
V: TRBV4-1; J: TRBJ2-7; CDR3: CASSQVWDRGSYEQYF
V: TRBV7-9; J: TRBJ1-2; CDR3: CAIGVFRGYTF
V: TRBV4-2; J: TRBJ2-6; CDR3: CASSLEGVSGANVLTF
V: TRBV11-2; J: TRBJ2-3; CDR3: CASSLGLFLPRTDTQYF
V: TRBV9; J: TRBJ2-5; CDR3: CASSVEGTSGGNQETQYF
V: TRBV6-4; J: TRBJ1-2; CDR3: CASTPTPDSSYGYTF
V: TRBV6-5; J: TRBJ1-1; CDR3: CASRYRGSAEAFF
V: TRBV6-1; J: TRBJ2-3; CDR3: CASRFRDTSTDTQYF
V: TRBV4-1; J: TRBJ1-6; CDR3: CASSQEGQSYNSPLHF